A selection of T cell receptor beta chains follows, all from one sample in a study of cytomegalovirus exposure and HLA in healthy donors. TCRdb's table, derived via immunoSEQ multiplex PCR, lists solely in-frame clones and lacks some. The data hold over 200,000 clones, with over 65% observed a single time. The sequencing input was PBMCs. The receptor source for this set is a human donor in good health. Both conserved end residues are part of each CDR3. Each record gives: CDR3 DNA, CDR3 protein, clone size, V gene, D gene, J gene. A D gene is named only where the DNA matches it firmly. Rows give clone size only sometimes, using once, few, many, or a class for an expanded clone.

CDR3 DNA: TGCGCCAGCAGCCTGGAACTAGCGGGAAGGACAGATACGCAGTATTTT; CDR3 protein: CASSLELAGRTDTQYF; clone size: once; V gene: TRBV5-1; D gene: TRBD2; J gene: TRBJ2-3
CDR3 DNA: TGTGCCAGCAGCTCCGCGCCAGGGTGGGCAGATACGCAGTATTTT; CDR3 protein: CASSSAPGWADTQYF; clone size: .; V gene: TRBV7-3; D gene: .; J gene: TRBJ2-3
CDR3 DNA: TGTGCCAGTCTACCGGGCTCCTACGAGCAGTACTTC; CDR3 protein: CASLPGSYEQYF; clone size: .; V gene: TRBV7-2; D gene: .; J gene: TRBJ2-7
CDR3 DNA: TGTGCCAGCAGCTTAGCGAGACAGAGCGTCTATGGCTACACCTTC; CDR3 protein: CASSLARQSVYGYTF; clone size: .; V gene: TRBV7-2; D gene: .; J gene: TRBJ1-2
CDR3 DNA: TGTGCCAGCAGTTCTTTAGCGGGAGGCCGTTACAATGAGCAGTTCTTC; CDR3 protein: CASSSLAGGRYNEQFF; clone size: .; V gene: TRBV25-1; D gene: TRBD2; J gene: TRBJ2-1
CDR3 DNA: TGTGCCAGCAGCTTATGGCTCCGGGACATAAACTATGGCTACACCTTC; CDR3 protein: CASSLWLRDINYGYTF; clone size: .; V gene: TRBV7-2; D gene: .; J gene: TRBJ1-2
CDR3 DNA: TGTGCCAGCAGCTTAGCGTATGGGGGGGCGCGTGGGGCCAACGTCCTGACTTTC; CDR3 protein: CASSLAYGGARGANVLTF; clone size: .; V gene: TRBV7-6; D gene: .; J gene: TRBJ2-6
CDR3 DNA: TGCGCCAGCAGCTTCCAGACAGCCTACGAGCAGTACTTC; CDR3 protein: CASSFQTAYEQYF; clone size: .; V gene: TRBV4-1; D gene: .; J gene: TRBJ2-7
CDR3 DNA: TGTGCCAGCAGCACTGACAGGGTCTCTGGGGCCAACGTCCTGACTTTC; CDR3 protein: CASSTDRVSGANVLTF; clone size: .; V gene: TRBV7-3; D gene: TRBD1; J gene: TRBJ2-6
CDR3 DNA: TGTGCCAGCAGTGGAGAAGGAACCAGGGAGGATGAAAAACTGTTTTTT; CDR3 protein: CASSGEGTREDEKLFF; clone size: .; V gene: TRBV6-1; D gene: .; J gene: TRBJ1-4
CDR3 DNA: TGTGCCAGCAGTTCTCGGACAGGGGGAAACATTCAGTACTTC; CDR3 protein: CASSSRTGGNIQYF; clone size: .; V gene: TRBV28; D gene: TRBD1; J gene: TRBJ2-4
CDR3 DNA: TGTGCCTGGAGTGGGACACTGAGCACAGATACGCAGTATTTT; CDR3 protein: CAWSGTLSTDTQYF; clone size: .; V gene: TRBV30; D gene: .; J gene: TRBJ2-3
CDR3 DNA: TGTGCCAGCAGTGAGGTGGGGACTAGCGGGACCCCGCTCACAGATACGCAGTATTTT; CDR3 protein: CASSEVGTSGTPLTDTQYF; clone size: .; V gene: TRBV2; D gene: TRBD2; J gene: TRBJ2-3
CDR3 DNA: TGCGCCAGCAGCTTGGAGGGGAGGGGCACAGATACGCAGTATTTT; CDR3 protein: CASSLEGRGTDTQYF; clone size: .; V gene: TRBV5-1; D gene: TRBD2; J gene: TRBJ2-3
CDR3 DNA: TGTGCCAGCCATGCTAGCGGCGTGAATGAGCAGTTCTTC; CDR3 protein: CASHASGVNEQFF; clone size: .; V gene: TRBV11-2; D gene: TRBD2; J gene: TRBJ2-1
CDR3 DNA: TGTGCCAGCTCACTCTCAGGGGCAAATCAGCCCCAGCATTTT; CDR3 protein: CASSLSGANQPQHF; clone size: .; V gene: TRBV18; D gene: .; J gene: TRBJ1-5
CDR3 DNA: TGTGCCAGCAGTTTAAGCCAGGGGACGACGAACTATGGCTACACCTTC; CDR3 protein: CASSLSQGTTNYGYTF; clone size: .; V gene: TRBV28; D gene: .; J gene: TRBJ1-2
CDR3 DNA: TGCGCCAGCAGCCACGATCGGGAGCGGGATACGCAGTATTTT; CDR3 protein: CASSHDRERDTQYF; clone size: .; V gene: TRBV5-1; D gene: .; J gene: TRBJ2-3
CDR3 DNA: TGTGCCAGCAGCGCGGGTAGCGGGACTGAAAAACTGTTTTTT; CDR3 protein: CASSAGSGTEKLFF; clone size: .; V gene: TRBV13; D gene: .; J gene: TRBJ1-4
CDR3 DNA: TGTGCCAGCAGACTACAGGGCCTCTCTGGAAACACCATATATTTT; CDR3 protein: CASRLQGLSGNTIYF; clone size: .; V gene: TRBV7-2; D gene: .; J gene: TRBJ1-3
CDR3 DNA: TGTGCCAGCAGCATTGGGACTAGCGGGACTAATGAGCAGTTCTTC; CDR3 protein: CASSIGTSGTNEQFF; clone size: once; V gene: TRBV9; D gene: TRBD2; J gene: TRBJ2-1
CDR3 DNA: TGTGCCAGCAGTGACTCGGACAGGGCGGGCGAGCAGTACTTC; CDR3 protein: CASSDSDRAGEQYF; clone size: .; V gene: TRBV6-5; D gene: TRBD1; J gene: TRBJ2-7
CDR3 DNA: TGCGCCAGCAGTCCAACCGGGACAGGGGTCACTATTAATCAGCCCCAGCATTTT; CDR3 protein: CASSPTGTGVTINQPQHF; clone size: few; V gene: TRBV10-2; D gene: TRBD1; J gene: TRBJ1-5
CDR3 DNA: TGTGCTATTACAACAGGGGGCGCGGTGACTAATGAAAAACTGTTTTTT; CDR3 protein: CAITTGGAVTNEKLFF; clone size: .; V gene: TRBV28; D gene: TRBD1; J gene: TRBJ1-4
CDR3 DNA: TGTGCCATCATGGGGACTAGCGAACACACAGATACGCAGTATTTT; CDR3 protein: CAIMGTSEHTDTQYF; clone size: .; V gene: TRBV10-3; D gene: TRBD2; J gene: TRBJ2-3
CDR3 DNA: TGTGCCAGCAGCTTAACTAGCGGCAACTGGGGAGAGACCCAGTACTTC; CDR3 protein: CASSLTSGNWGETQYF; clone size: .; V gene: TRBV7-2; D gene: TRBD2; J gene: TRBJ2-5
CDR3 DNA: TGTGCCAGCAGCCCCGGCAGGGGGCCTAATGAAAAACTGTTTTTT; CDR3 protein: CASSPGRGPNEKLFF; clone size: .; V gene: TRBV2; D gene: TRBD1; J gene: TRBJ1-4